A single sample gave rise to the 25 T cell receptor beta chains below, sequenced in a study of blood T cell repertoires in COVID-19 (dated by TCRdb to 2020 to 2022). Library creation used the immunoSEQ multiplex PCR assay. TCRdb's version of the immuneACCESS table is confined to in-frame rearrangements and falls short of the full clone set. An unresolved V gene accounts for under half of the shortfall where checked; the remainder is of unknown origin. The sample table holds roughly 250,000 clones, of which around 86% were seen once. Roughly 3.5% of the sample belongs to the ten largest clones. The sequencing sample was made of PBMCs or T cells enriched from blood (not recorded which). Receptors originate from a woman aged 40-49 years with acute COVID-19.

The chain couples TRBV5-6 to TRBJ2-7; 7 bases line up with TRBD2. J was trimmed by 6 bases and V by 6 bases; bases with no gene match: 9. The CDR3 extends over 13 amino acids. Germline values: CDR1 SGHDT, CDR2 YYEEEE. CDR3 coding DNA: TGTGCCAGCAATGCGGGAGAGTGGTCCGAGCAGTACTTC. As protein: CASNAGEWSEQYF.

Only a few counts were recorded for this clone. The gene calls are TRBV2 and TRBJ2-1, with D possibly being TRBD2 (6 bases). The germline V gene has CDR1 SNHLY and CDR2 FYNNEI. The CDR3 extends over 13 amino acids. Deletions cut 5 bases from V and 4 bases from J, with 9 bases between. CDR3 bases: TGTGCCAGCAGTTTTCGGGGGTACAATGAGCAGTTCTTC. This sequence encodes CASSFRGYNEQFF.

The genes are TRBV11-3 and TRBJ2-7, with TRBD1 matching over 8 bases. The CDR3 is 16 residues long. Germline V gene data show CDR1 as SGHNT and CDR2 as YENEEA. Unmatched junction bases numbered 10, after V lost 1 base and J lost 5 bases. CDR3 coding DNA: TGTGCCAGCAGCTTAGGCCCCATGACAGGGGCCCACGAGCAGTACTTC. Protein: CASSLGPMTGAHEQYF.

The V and J genes are TRBV19 and TRBJ1-1; TRBD1 aligns across 7 bases. The V segment lost 3 bases and the J segment 5 bases; nucleotides outside the gene matches: 6. The length of the CDR3 is 14 residues. Germline CDR1 is LNHDA and CDR2 is SQIVND (reference sequence). CDR3 in DNA: TGTGCCAGTAGTATCACCAGGGGGAGTACTGAAGCTTTCTTT. Translated: CASSITRGSTEAFF.

V gene TRBV29-1 combines with J gene TRBJ2-1, with D possibly TRBD2 on 5 matching bases. The V gene lost 7 bases and the J gene lost 0 bases, with 13 bases spanning the gap. CDR3 length: 14 amino acids. Germline V CDR1 and CDR2: SQVTM, ANQGSEA. The CDR3, as DNA: TGCAGCGGAGCGGACGTGAGCTCCTACAATGAGCAGTTCTTC. Its protein product is CSGADVSSYNEQFF.

The V call is TRBV29-1, the J call TRBJ1-1; a possible D gene is TRBD1 (5 bases). The germline V and J ends were trimmed by 0 bases and 2 bases, with 13 bases remaining between them. This CDR3 spans 15 amino acids. The germline gives CDR1 SQVTM, CDR2 ANQGSEA. The CDR3 region is CSVEDSKTVNTEAFF. The CDR3 nucleotides read TGCAGCGTTGAAGATTCCAAGACAGTAAACACTGAAGCTTTCTTT.

V usage is TRBV5-1 and J usage is TRBJ1-1, with 7 bases identical to TRBD1. With 4 bases clipped from V and 8 bases from J, the junction kept 8 bases outside the gene matches. This CDR3 comprises 13 residues. In germline, CDR1 is SGHRS, CDR2 YFSETQ. This CDR3 is CASSPEGQQEAFF. The CDR3 nucleotides read TGCGCCAGCAGCCCGGAGGGACAGCAAGAAGCTTTCTTT.

This chain uses TRBV25-1 with TRBJ1-5; no firm D call. Trimming left V 2 bases short and J 4 bases short, with 6 bases between. CDR1 is MGHDK and CDR2 is SYGVNS in the germline V gene. The CDR3 is made up of 13 amino acids. The CDR3 here is CASSELENQPQHF. In DNA form, the CDR3 reads TGTGCCAGCAGTGAACTCGAGAATCAGCCCCAGCATTTT.

This chain uses TRBV5-4 with TRBJ2-3, with D possibly being TRBD1 (6 bases). The CDR3 length is 14 residues. Germline V gene data show CDR1 as SGHNT and CDR2 as YYREEE (reference sequence). V lost 4 bases and J 6 bases, leaving 15 bases between the germline ends. In DNA form, the CDR3 reads TGTGCCAGCAGCATGGAGGCAGGGGTTGATACGCAGTATTTT. This encodes CASSMEAGVDTQYF.

This rearrangement joins TRBV7-9 to TRBJ2-1; 9 nucleotides agree with TRBD2. The V gene's germline CDR1 is SEHNR and CDR2 FQNEAQ (reference sequence). V was pared by 0 bases and J by 10 bases, with 10 bases of the junction left unmatched. There are 16 residues in the CDR3. In DNA, the CDR3 is TGTGCCAGCAGCTTAGCAGGCGGGAGGGCCTTGTGGGAGCAGTTCTTC. It specifies CASSLAGGRALWEQFF.

The table lists this clone with a few counts. The chain recombines TRBV9 with TRBJ2-7, with 8 bases aligning to TRBD1. The CDR3 length is 14 residues. Trimming at V came to 3 bases and at J to 5 bases, leaving 7 bases not matched to a gene. Germline V lookup: CDR1 SGDLS, CDR2 YYNGEE. The CDR3: CASSATGVVNEQYF. The CDR3 bases are TGTGCCAGCAGCGCGACAGGGGTGGTTAACGAGCAGTACTTC.

The V gene is TRBV6-5, the J gene TRBJ2-3; 8 positions agree with TRBD2. V dropped 4 bases and J dropped 4; count of bases not matched to a gene: 1. The length of the CDR3 is 13 residues. The V gene's germline CDR1 is MNHEY and CDR2 SVGAGI. Here the CDR3 DNA reads TGTGCCAGCAGTTCGGGGGGGGCAGATACGCAGTATTTT. Protein: CASSSGGADTQYF.

This chain uses TRBV25-1 with TRBJ2-7; maybe TRBD1 (5 bases). V gave up 1 base and J gave up 3 bases, with 7 bases separating them. From germline, CDR1 is MGHDK and CDR2 SYGVNS. This CDR3 has 13 residues. The CDR3 bases are TGTGCCAGCAGTGAATCCACAGGCTACGAGCAGTACTTC. It codes for CASSESTGYEQYF.

J is TRBJ2-3 and V is TRBV5-8, with 7 bases identical to TRBD2. The V and J ends lost 0 bases and 0 bases, in that order; junction bases with no gene match: 7. CDR1 is SGHTS, CDR2 YDEGEE, per germline. This CDR3 spans 17 amino acids. The DNA for the CDR3 is TGTGCCAGCAGCTTGGCGAATAGCGGGCCTAGCACAGATACGCAGTATTTT. The encoded protein is CASSLANSGPSTDTQYF.

V is TRBV5-3 and J is TRBJ2-2; 10 nucleotides match TRBD2. TRBV5-3 counts as an open reading frame of uncertain function. V shed 1 base and J 5 bases; nucleotides not matched to a gene: 8. The CDR3 sequence is 17 residues long. The DNA of the CDR3 is TGTGCCAGAAGCTTGAAATCTAGCGGGAGAAGAACCGGGGAGCTGTTTTTT. Protein sequence: CARSLKSSGRRTGELFF.

This clone was counted a single time. The chain couples TRBV5-1 to TRBJ1-4; 8 bases are shared with TRBD1. CDR3 length: 14 amino acids. After removal of 4 bases from V and 8 bases from J, the junction contained 7 bases not matched to a gene. Germline lookup yields CDR1 SGHRS and CDR2 YFSETQ. The CDR3 DNA reads as TGCGCCAGCAGCCCGGGACAGGAAGAAGAAAAACTGTTTTTT. This codes for CASSPGQEEEKLFF.

The J gene is TRBJ1-2, the V gene TRBV29-1; 9 bases align to TRBD1. Germline V gives CDR1 SQVTM, CDR2 ANQGSEA. The CDR3 spans 14 residues. The V and J ends lost 3 bases and 4 bases, in that order; junction bases with no gene match: 6. DNA for the CDR3: TGCAGCGTTGAGGGGACAGGGCGGCTCTATGGCTACACCTTC. Translating it yields CSVEGTGRLYGYTF.

The CDR3: CASSQRLSQGVTDTQYF. CDR3 DNA sequence: TGTGCCAGCAGCCAAAGATTATCACAGGGTGTCACAGATACGCAGTATTTT. This chain links TRBV3-1 (or the pseudogene TRBV3-2) with TRBJ2-3, with D perhaps TRBD1 (6 bases). The CDR3 runs to 17 residues. The ends were cut back, 2 bases at V and 2 bases at J, with 17 bases in the middle. Germline V gives CDR1 LGHDT, CDR2 YNNKEL (reference sequence).

This rearrangement joins TRBV5-4 to TRBJ1-1; maybe TRBD1 (5 bases). Trimming shortened V by 0 bases and J by 1 base, and 10 bases separated the two germline ends. The germline gives CDR1 SGHNT, CDR2 YYREEE (reference sequence). The CDR3 has 15 residues. For the CDR3, the DNA is TGTGCCAGCAGCTTGGCCCAGGGCTGGAACACTGAAGCTTTCTTT. This sequence encodes CASSLAQGWNTEAFF.

This chain joins TRBV19 and TRBJ1-1; 8 positions agree with TRBD1. The CDR3 spans 14 residues. V shed 4 bases, J shed 3 bases, and the junction held 4 bases outside the gene matches. Germline loops: CDR1 LNHDA, CDR2 SQIVND (reference sequence). The CDR3 DNA reads TGTGCCAGTAGTACAACAGGGGGGGACACTGAAGCTTTCTTT. As protein: CASSTTGGDTEAFF.

The chain joins TRBV27 to TRBJ1-4; 10 nucleotides line up with TRBD1. The J segment lost 5 bases and the V segment lost 3 bases, leaving 3 bases of the junction unmatched. Germline assignment: CDR1 MNHEY and CDR2 SMNVEV (reference sequence). The length of the CDR3 is 15 residues. The CDR3: CASSFLGQGNEKLFF. In nucleotides, the CDR3 is TGTGCCAGCAGTTTCCTGGGACAGGGGAATGAAAAACTGTTTTTT.

The J gene is TRBJ1-6, the V gene TRBV12-3 or TRBV12-4; D is perhaps TRBD1 (5 bases). V lost 2 bases to trimming and J lost 10 bases, with 9 bases between them. The CDR3 has 13 amino acids. Here the CDR3 DNA reads TGTGCCAGCAGTTTAAAGGGGAGGTCACCCCTCCACTTT. Translation gives CASSLKGRSPLHF.

This clone was seen a single time. The chain is built from TRBV5-1 and TRBJ1-1, with 8 bases aligning to TRBD1. Germline V CDR1 and CDR2: SGHRS, YFSETQ. Trimming cost V 4 bases and J 4 bases; bases outside gene matches: 3. The CDR3 has 13 residues. For the CDR3, the DNA is TGCGCCAGCAGCGTAACAGGGGGCACTGAAGCTTTCTTT. As protein: CASSVTGGTEAFF. Based on the CDR3 plus reference TRBV5-1 and TRBJ1-1, the full variable domain is KAGVTQTPRYLIKTRGQQVTLSCSPISGHRSVSWYQQTPGQGLQFLFEYFSETQRNKGNFPGRFSGRQFSNSRSEMNVSTLELGDSALYLCASSVTGGTEAFFGQGTRLTVV.

The chain recombines TRBV5-5 with TRBJ2-7; weak D call: TRBD1 (6 bases). V lost 0 bases and J 7 bases, leaving 17 bases between the germline ends. The CDR3 covers 15 residues. Germline values: CDR1 SGHKS, CDR2 YYEKEE (reference sequence). DNA of the CDR3: TGTGCCAGCAGCTTGGTTTCGGGCAGGGGCGGTGAGCAGTACTTC. Translation gives CASSLVSGRGGEQYF.

The chain uses TRBV7-9 and TRBJ2-2; 13 bases align to TRBD2. V lost 4 bases, J lost 5 bases, and 4 bases stayed unmatched. Germline assignment: CDR1 SEHNR and CDR2 FQNEAQ (reference sequence). The CDR3 runs to 16 residues. This chain's CDR3 is CASSSPGLAGTGELFF. CDR3 nucleotides: TGTGCCAGCAGCTCACCGGGACTAGCGGGGACCGGGGAGCTGTTTTTT.